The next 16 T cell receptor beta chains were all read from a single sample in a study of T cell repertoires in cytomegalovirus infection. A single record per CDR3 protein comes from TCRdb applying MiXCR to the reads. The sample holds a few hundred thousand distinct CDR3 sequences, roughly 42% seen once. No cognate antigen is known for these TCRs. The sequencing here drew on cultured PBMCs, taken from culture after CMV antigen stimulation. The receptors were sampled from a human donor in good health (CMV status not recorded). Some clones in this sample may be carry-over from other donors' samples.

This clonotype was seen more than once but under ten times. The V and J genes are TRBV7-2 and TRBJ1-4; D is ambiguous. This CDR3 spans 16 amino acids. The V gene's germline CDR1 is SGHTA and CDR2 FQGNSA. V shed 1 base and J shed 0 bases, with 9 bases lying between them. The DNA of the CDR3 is TGTGCCAGCAGCTTAGGGGCGGTTGCAACTAATGAAAAACTGTTTTTT. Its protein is CASSLGAVATNEKLFF.

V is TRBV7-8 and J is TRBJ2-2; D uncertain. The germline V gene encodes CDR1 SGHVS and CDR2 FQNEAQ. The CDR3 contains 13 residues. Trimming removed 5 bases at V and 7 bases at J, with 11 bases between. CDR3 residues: CASSPPDLGELFF. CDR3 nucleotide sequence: TGTGCCAGCAGCCCCCCCGATCTCGGGGAGCTGTTTTTT. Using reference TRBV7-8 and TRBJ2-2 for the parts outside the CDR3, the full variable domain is GAGVSQSPRYKVAKRGQDVALRCDPISGHVSLFWYQQALGQGPEFLTYFQNEAQLDKSGLPSDRFFAERPEGSVSTLKIQRTQQEDSAVYLCASSPPDLGELFFGEGSRLTVL.

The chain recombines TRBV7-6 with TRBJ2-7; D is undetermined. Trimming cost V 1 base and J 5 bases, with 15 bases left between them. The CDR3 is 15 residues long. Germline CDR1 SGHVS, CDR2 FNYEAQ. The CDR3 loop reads CASSLDIWGRDEQYF. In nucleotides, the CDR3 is TGTGCCAGCAGCTTAGATATTTGGGGTCGCGACGAGCAGTACTTC.

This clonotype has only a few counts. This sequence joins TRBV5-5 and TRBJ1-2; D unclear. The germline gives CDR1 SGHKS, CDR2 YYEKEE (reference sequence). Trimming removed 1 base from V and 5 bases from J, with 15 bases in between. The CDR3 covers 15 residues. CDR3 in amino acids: CASSLNRPGLYGYTF. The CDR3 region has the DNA TGTGCCAGCAGCTTGAACAGACCGGGCCTATATGGCTACACCTTC.

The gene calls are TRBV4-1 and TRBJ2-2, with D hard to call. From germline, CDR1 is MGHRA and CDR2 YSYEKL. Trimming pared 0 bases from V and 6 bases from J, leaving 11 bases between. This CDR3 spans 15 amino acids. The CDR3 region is CASSQDSPGAGELFF. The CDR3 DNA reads TGCGCCAGCAGCCAAGATTCACCAGGTGCCGGGGAGCTGTTTTTT.

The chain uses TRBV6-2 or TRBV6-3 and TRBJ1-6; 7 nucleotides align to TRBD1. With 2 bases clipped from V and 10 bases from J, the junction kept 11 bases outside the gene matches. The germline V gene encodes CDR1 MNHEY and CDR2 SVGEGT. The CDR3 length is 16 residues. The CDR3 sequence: CASSYPGQASGSPLHF. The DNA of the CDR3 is TGTGCCAGCAGTTACCCTGGACAGGCTTCGGGGTCACCCCTCCACTTT.

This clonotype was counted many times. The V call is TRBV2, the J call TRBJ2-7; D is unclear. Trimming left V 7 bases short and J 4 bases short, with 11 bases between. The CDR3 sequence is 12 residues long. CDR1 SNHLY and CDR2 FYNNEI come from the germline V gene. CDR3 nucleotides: TGTGCCAGCACCCCCGACACTTACGAGCAGTACTTC. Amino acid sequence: CASTPDTYEQYF.

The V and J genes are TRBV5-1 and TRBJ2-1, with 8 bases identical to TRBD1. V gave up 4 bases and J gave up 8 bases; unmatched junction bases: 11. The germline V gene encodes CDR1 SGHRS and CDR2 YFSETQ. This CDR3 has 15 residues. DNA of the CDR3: TGCGCCAGCAGCCACGGGCAGGGGGCGGTGGATGAGCAGTTCTTC. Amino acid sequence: CASSHGQGAVDEQFF.

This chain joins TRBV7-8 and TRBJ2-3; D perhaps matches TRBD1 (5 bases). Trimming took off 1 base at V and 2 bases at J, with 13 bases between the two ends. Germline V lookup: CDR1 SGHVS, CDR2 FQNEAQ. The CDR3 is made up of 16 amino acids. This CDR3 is CASSLGRAANTDTQYF. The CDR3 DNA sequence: TGTGCCAGCAGCTTAGGCAGGGCGGCTAACACAGATACGCAGTATTTT. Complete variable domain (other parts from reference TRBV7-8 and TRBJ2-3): GAGVSQSPRYKVAKRGQDVALRCDPISGHVSLFWYQQALGQGPEFLTYFQNEAQLDKSGLPSDRFFAERPEGSVSTLKIQRTQQEDSAVYLCASSLGRAANTDTQYFGPGTRLTVL.

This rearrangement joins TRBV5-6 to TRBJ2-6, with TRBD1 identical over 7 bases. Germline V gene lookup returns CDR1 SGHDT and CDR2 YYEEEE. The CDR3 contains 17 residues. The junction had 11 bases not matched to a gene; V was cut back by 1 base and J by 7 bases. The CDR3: CASSLRTGALGANVLTF. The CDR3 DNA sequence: TGTGCCAGCAGCTTGAGGACAGGAGCACTTGGAGCCAACGTCCTGACTTTC. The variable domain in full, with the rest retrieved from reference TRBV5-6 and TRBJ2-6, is DAGVTQSPTHLIKTRGQQVTLRCSPKSGHDTVSWYQQALGQGPQFIFQYYEEEERQRGNFPDRFSGHQFPNYSSELNVNALLLGDSALYLCASSLRTGALGANVLTFGAGSRLTVL.

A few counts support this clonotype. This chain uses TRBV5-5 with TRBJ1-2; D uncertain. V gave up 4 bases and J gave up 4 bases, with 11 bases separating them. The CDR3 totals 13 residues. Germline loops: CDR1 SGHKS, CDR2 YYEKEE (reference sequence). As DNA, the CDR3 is TGTGCCAGCAGCATGGACCTACCCTATGGCTACACCTTC. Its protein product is CASSMDLPYGYTF.

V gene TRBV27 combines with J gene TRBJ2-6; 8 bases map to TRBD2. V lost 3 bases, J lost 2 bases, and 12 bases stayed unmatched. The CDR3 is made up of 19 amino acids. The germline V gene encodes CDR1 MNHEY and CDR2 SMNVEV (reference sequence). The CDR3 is CASSFVAGSLRTGANVLTF. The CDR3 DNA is TGTGCCAGCAGTTTCGTAGCGGGGTCCCTCAGGACTGGGGCCAACGTCCTGACTTTC. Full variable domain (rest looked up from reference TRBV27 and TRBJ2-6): EAQVTQNPRYLITVTGKKLTVTCSQNMNHEYMSWYRQDPGLGLRQIYYSMNVEVTDKGDVPEGYKVSRKEKRNFPLILESPSPNQTSLYFCASSFVAGSLRTGANVLTFGAGSRLTVL.

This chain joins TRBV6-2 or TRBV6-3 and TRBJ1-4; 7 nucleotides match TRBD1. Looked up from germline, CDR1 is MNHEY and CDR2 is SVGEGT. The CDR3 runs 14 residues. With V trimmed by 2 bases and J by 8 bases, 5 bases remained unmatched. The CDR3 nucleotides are TGTGCCAGCAGTTACCACGGACAGGCGGAAAAACTGTTTTTT. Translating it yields CASSYHGQAEKLFF.

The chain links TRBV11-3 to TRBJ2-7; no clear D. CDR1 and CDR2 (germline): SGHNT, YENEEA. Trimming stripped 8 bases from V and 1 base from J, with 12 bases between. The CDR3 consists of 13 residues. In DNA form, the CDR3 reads TGTGCCAGCCCGGAACAGCGATCCTACGAGCAGTACTTC. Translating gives CASPEQRSYEQYF.

Written as DNA, the CDR3 is TGTGCCAGCAGCTCGGGCAGCTTCCGTTCGACAGATACGCAGTATTTT. Translated, it gives CASSSGSFRSTDTQYF. The V call is TRBV7-3, the J call TRBJ2-3; D unresolved. The CDR3 extends over 16 amino acids. With 4 bases removed from V and 3 bases from J, the gap between germline ends came to 17 bases. Germline V gene sequence: CDR1 SGHTA, CDR2 FQGTGA.

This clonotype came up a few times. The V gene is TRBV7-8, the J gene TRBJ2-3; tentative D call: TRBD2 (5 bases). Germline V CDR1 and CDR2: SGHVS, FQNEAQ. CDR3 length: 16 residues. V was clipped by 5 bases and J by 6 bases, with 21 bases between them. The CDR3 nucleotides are TGTGCCAGCAGCCCCGAGGTAGCTAGACGAGGGGATACGCAGTATTTT. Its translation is CASSPEVARRGDTQYF.